A single TCR beta chain is shown here with its context. Its antigen is still unknown. The entry originates in a study of graft-versus-host responses after intestinal transplantation. CDR3 size: 17 residues. V trimming: 7 bases; J trimming: 0 bases; junction bases outside the gene matches: 12. Germline assignment: CDR1 ENHRY and CDR2 SYGVKD. Regarding the study as a whole: Peak levels of circulating GvH clones tracked with early post-transplant HvG declines. The authors found GvH clones in recipient marrow, some appearing first in ileum or blood. Subjects displaying graft-donor T cell macrochimerism possessed elevated graft-versus-host to host-versus-graft clonal ratios inside allografts.

Here immunoSEQ multiplex PCR was the method, and the copy in TCRdb shows in-frame clones only, minus some. The table includes almost 85,000 clones, 91% detected once. The genes are TRBV10-3 and TRBJ2-3; 8 bases fit TRBD2. Sequenced material: unstimulated CD4+ T cells sorted from spleen or lymph node cells, taken before intestinal transplant. The receptor's source is a human donor who received an intestinal transplant. The CDR3 region has the DNA TGTGCCATCATGGGAGGTAGCGGGGCCCGTAGCACAGATACGCAGTATTTT. It is translated as CAIMGGSGARSTDTQYF.